The clone carrying this T cell receptor (beta chain) was picked up many times. Its antigen is currently unknown. Exclusion of patients followed from uncontrolled infection, other autoimmune disease, pregnancy or lactation. The sample belongs to a study of T cells in Graves' hyperthyroidism and ophthalmopathy. RNA transcripts yielded amplified TCR beta CDR3 regions. The TCR CDR3 was amplified in a first-round RT-PCR using the HTBI primer set. TCRdb fed the multiplex PCR reads into MiXCR, producing one record per CDR3 protein. This table holds 600,000 or so distinct CDR3 sequences, approximately 15% found once. Overall study results and limits: Prediction of ophthalmopathy progression came a median roughly 7.1 months pre-onset. Most thyroid clonotypes with frequency above 0.001 were detected in blood.

Germline V gene sequence: CDR1 SQVTM, CDR2 ANQGSEA. The CDR3 is 14 amino acids. Trimming at V came to 1 base and at J to 7 bases, leaving 7 bases not matched to a gene. This clonotype was sampled from a woman between 18 and 29 years old with Graves' ophthalmopathy. The chain uses TRBV29-1 and TRBJ2-7; 10 bases are a match to TRBD2. The sequencing sample was made of blood. The CDR3 region is CSVEGLAGAGEQYF. In DNA, the CDR3 is TGCAGCGTTGAAGGGCTAGCGGGAGCGGGTGAGCAGTACTTC.